This TCR beta chain was sequenced in a study of cytomegalovirus exposure and HLA in healthy donors. Worth noting for this clone: As yet, its antigen is unknown.

TCRdb keeps only in-frame clones here, not all; method: immunoSEQ multiplex PCR. The sample consists of roughly 120,000 clones, approximately 94% of them appearing once. V was pared by 5 bases and J by 0 bases, with 4 bases of the junction left unmatched. This CDR3 has 15 residues. Germline V gives CDR1 LNHDA, CDR2 SQIVND (reference sequence). The donors formed part of the approximately 130-subject validation cohort, distinct from the roughly 620-subject first cohort. Study outcomes and limitations: The authors listed 150 to 200 TCR beta chains as cytomegalovirus-associated. Cytomegalovirus status, reportedly, was diagnosed with high specificity and sensitivity by the classifier.

This chain connects TRBV19 to TRBJ2-3; 8 bases map to TRBD1. The material sequenced was PBMCs. The receptor's source is a woman under 30 in good health and CMV-seronegative. The CDR3 DNA reads as TGTGCCAGTAGTCTACAGGGGGGAAGCACAGATACGCAGTATTTT. This gives the protein CASSLQGGSTDTQYF.